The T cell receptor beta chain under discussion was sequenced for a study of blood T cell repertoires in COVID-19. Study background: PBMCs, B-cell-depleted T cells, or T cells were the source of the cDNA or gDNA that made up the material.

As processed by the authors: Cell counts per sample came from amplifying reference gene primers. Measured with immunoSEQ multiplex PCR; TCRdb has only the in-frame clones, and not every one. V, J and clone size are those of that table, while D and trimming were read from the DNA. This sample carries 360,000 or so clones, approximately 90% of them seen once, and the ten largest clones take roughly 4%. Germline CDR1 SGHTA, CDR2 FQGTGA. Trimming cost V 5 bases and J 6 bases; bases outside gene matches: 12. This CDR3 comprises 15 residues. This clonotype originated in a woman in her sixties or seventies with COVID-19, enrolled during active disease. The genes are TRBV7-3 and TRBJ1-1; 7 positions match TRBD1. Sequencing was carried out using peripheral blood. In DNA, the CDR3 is TGTGCCAGCAGCCCTCCGGGAGGGGGCGTATCTGAAGCTTTCTTT. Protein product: CASSPPGGGVSEAFF.